This passage covers 32 T cell receptor beta chains from one sample sequenced in a study of T cells after posttransplantation cyclophosphamide. Sequencing was performed with immunoSEQ multiplex PCR; in TCRdb, only in-frame clones are kept and a portion is missing. The sample consists of 66,000 or so clones, roughly 93% of them appearing once. The source material was PBMCs. The receptors originated from a woman in her twenties or thirties in good health and a related stem cell transplant donor.

This clone was counted a single time. The V and J genes are TRBV9 and TRBJ1-5; TRBD1 agrees at 8 bases. CDR3 length equals 15 residues. Trimming cost V 4 bases and J 5 bases; bases outside gene matches: 8. CDR1 and CDR2 (germline): SGDLS, YYNGEE. CDR3: CASSPTGTGYQPQHF. In DNA form, the CDR3 reads TGTGCCAGCAGCCCTACCGGGACAGGTTATCAGCCCCAGCATTTT.

This chain connects TRBV28 to TRBJ1-1, with 7 bases that match TRBD1. Trimming cost V 4 bases and J 1 base; bases outside gene matches: 3. The V gene's germline CDR1 is MDHEN and CDR2 SYDVKM. The CDR3 totals 14 residues. CDR3 nucleotides: TGTGCCAGCAGTTCGGGACAGCCGAACACTGAAGCTTTCTTT. It translates to CASSSGQPNTEAFF.

This clone has just a few counts. The V call is TRBV12-1, the J call TRBJ1-1. TRBV12-1 is a known pseudogene. This CDR3 is built from 13 residues. DNA for the CDR3: TGTGCCAGCAGCTTCAGACGGAACACTGAAGCTTTCTTT. Protein: CASSFRRNTEAFF.

The chain uses TRBV30 and TRBJ1-1, with unresolved D. The CDR3 sequence is 15 residues long. Trimming removed 0 bases from V and 4 bases from J, with 15 bases in between. In germline, CDR1 is GTSNPN, CDR2 SVGIG (reference sequence). CDR3 protein: CAWSVRPSEGTEAFF. The CDR3 DNA is TGTGCCTGGAGTGTACGGCCGTCCGAGGGCACTGAAGCTTTCTTT. Full variable domain (rest looked up from reference TRBV30 and TRBJ1-1): SQTIHQWPATLVQPVGSPLSLECTVEGTSNPNLYWYRQAAGRGLQLLFYSVGIGQISSEVPQNLSASRPQDRQFILSSKKLLLSDSGFYLCAWSVRPSEGTEAFFGQGTRLTVV.

The gene calls are TRBV6-1 and TRBJ2-2; 10 positions match TRBD2. Germline V gene lookup returns CDR1 MNHNS and CDR2 SASEGT. V gave up 1 base and J gave up 6 bases; unmatched junction bases: 5. The length of the CDR3 is 16 residues. The CDR3 sequence is CASSEVSGGRPGELFF. CDR3 nucleotide sequence: TGTGCCAGCAGTGAAGTTAGCGGGGGGCGACCCGGGGAGCTGTTTTTT.

This rearrangement joins TRBV9 to TRBJ2-7; D tentatively reads TRBD1 or TRBD2 (6 bases each). V lost 3 bases and J lost 3, with 13 bases in between. Germline V gives CDR1 SGDLS, CDR2 YYNGEE. CDR3 length: 14 residues. CDR3 nucleotides: TGTGCCAGCAGCGCGGGGGCGGGGCTCTACGAGCAGTACTTC. Translation gives CASSAGAGLYEQYF.

The chain carries TRBV2 and TRBJ1-5; D perhaps matches TRBD1 (6 bases). The CDR3 contains 16 residues. Trimming cost V 2 bases and J 1 base, with 12 bases left between them. Looked up from germline, CDR1 is SNHLY and CDR2 is FYNNEI. This CDR3 is CASSEIRGGSNQPQHF. CDR3 in DNA: TGTGCCAGCAGTGAAATCAGAGGGGGAAGCAATCAGCCCCAGCATTTT.

This chain joins TRBV30 and TRBJ1-1; D is perhaps TRBD1 (6 bases). V was clipped by 7 bases and J by 9 bases, with 27 bases between them. Germline V gene lookup returns CDR1 GTSNPN and CDR2 SVGIG (reference sequence). CDR3 length: 15 amino acids. The CDR3 sequence is CASMDQGTRYWKAFF. CDR3 sequence (DNA): TGTGCCTCGATGGACCAGGGGACACGATATTGGAAAGCTTTCTTT.

The J gene is TRBJ1-2, the V gene TRBV19; 10 bases are shared with TRBD1. The CDR3 is 15 amino acids. Unmatched junction bases numbered 10, after V lost 6 bases and J lost 6 bases. Germline V gene lookup returns CDR1 LNHDA and CDR2 SQIVND (reference sequence). The CDR3 nucleotides are TGTGCCAGTAGCCCAACCCTCGACAGGGGGCATGGCTACACCTTC. Translating gives CASSPTLDRGHGYTF.

The rearrangement joins TRBV4-3 to TRBJ1-4, with D uncertain. Germline V gene sequence: CDR1 LGHNA, CDR2 YSLEER. This CDR3 comprises 18 residues. With 0 bases removed from V and 0 bases from J, the gap between germline ends came to 14 bases. The CDR3 DNA is TGCGCCAGCAGCCAAGATATATTAACGGATGCAACTAATGAAAAACTGTTTTTT. Amino acid sequence: CASSQDILTDATNEKLFF.

V gene TRBV2 combines with J gene TRBJ2-7; a weak D match, TRBD2 (6 bases). CDR3 size: 16 residues. Trimming took 7 bases from V and 7 from J, leaving 26 bases between them. Looked up from germline, CDR1 is SNHLY and CDR2 is FYNNEI. The CDR3: CASINDPGTPLFEQYF. CDR3 nucleotide sequence: TGTGCCAGCATTAACGACCCCGGGACTCCACTTTTTGAGCAGTACTTC.

The chain couples TRBV19 to TRBJ1-5, with 10 bases that match TRBD1. J gave up 5 bases and V 6 bases, and 4 bases lay outside the gene matches. Per the germline V gene, CDR1 is LNHDA and CDR2 is SQIVND (reference sequence). The CDR3 covers 14 residues. Here the CDR3 reads CASSGTGDHQPQHF. DNA for the CDR3: TGTGCCAGTAGCGGGACAGGGGACCATCAGCCCCAGCATTTT.

The J gene is TRBJ1-5, the V gene TRBV4-1; D uncertain. CDR1 and CDR2 from the germline V gene are MGHRA and YSYEKL. CDR3 length: 14 residues. V lost 1 base and J lost 4, with 8 bases in between. The CDR3 nucleotides read TGCGCCAGCAGCCAAGTTCCACGAAATCAGCCCCAGCATTTT. Protein: CASSQVPRNQPQHF.

This clone was detected once. The V and J genes are TRBV6-5 and TRBJ2-7; D possibly corresponds to TRBD1 (6 bases). The CDR3 extends over 14 amino acids. CDR1 and CDR2 from the germline V gene are MNHEY and SVGAGI. V dropped 5 bases and J dropped 5 bases, with 16 bases sitting between them. The chain's CDR3 is CASSPAWTANEQYF. The DNA for the CDR3 is TGTGCCAGCAGTCCCGCGTGGACAGCAAACGAGCAGTACTTC.

This clone was observed once. Written as DNA, the CDR3 is TGTGCCAGCAGCCAAGATTCAGGGGTCTATGGCTACACCTTC. Translated: CASSQDSGVYGYTF. V is TRBV6-5 and J is TRBJ1-2, with D tentatively TRBD1 (6 bases). Germline V gene data show CDR1 as MNHEY and CDR2 as SVGAGI. Trimming cost V 6 bases and J 4 bases, with 15 bases left between them. CDR3 length equals 14 residues.

The genes are TRBV7-2 and TRBJ1-2; 7 bases agree with TRBD1. The CDR3 has 15 residues. Trimming took 1 base from V and 5 from J; bases not matched to a gene: 7. Germline V lookup: CDR1 SGHTA, CDR2 FQGNSA. The CDR3 nucleotides read TGTGCCAGCAGCTTAGTAGGGGGCTTCATGTATGGCTACACCTTC. Translated, it gives CASSLVGGFMYGYTF. The whole variable domain, remainder taken from reference TRBV7-2 and TRBJ1-2, is GAGVSQSPSNKVTEKGKDVELRCDPISGHTALYWYRQSLGQGLEFLIYFQGNSAPDKSGLPSDRFSAERTGGSVSTLTIQRTQQEDSAVYLCASSLVGGFMYGYTFGSGTRLTVV.

The V call is TRBV9, the J call TRBJ2-5, with 7 bases identical to TRBD1. V trimming: 3 bases; J trimming: 3 bases; junction bases outside the gene matches: 8. CDR3 size: 15 residues. The germline gives CDR1 SGDLS, CDR2 YYNGEE. The DNA for the CDR3 is TGTGCCAGCAGCGAGACCGGGACAGTGAAAGAGACCCAGTACTTC. This encodes CASSETGTVKETQYF.

This clone was seen only a few times. CDR3 region: CASEGLGQGSNQPQHF. CDR3 sequence (DNA): TGTGCCAGTGAAGGTTTAGGACAGGGAAGCAATCAGCCCCAGCATTTT. The chain carries TRBV19 and TRBJ1-5; 8 bases are a match to TRBD1. Per the germline V gene, CDR1 is LNHDA and CDR2 is SQIVND (reference sequence). The junction had 10 bases not matched to a gene; V was cut back by 8 bases and J by 1 base. The CDR3 is 16 amino acids.

The chain recombines TRBV6-6 with TRBJ1-2; D gene uncertain. Germline CDR1 and CDR2: MNHNY and SVGAGI (reference sequence). The ends were cut back, 5 bases at V and 4 bases at J, with 14 bases in the middle. The CDR3 length is 14 residues. CDR3 protein: CASSGPEVSYGYTF. The DNA for the CDR3 is TGTGCCAGCAGTGGCCCAGAGGTTTCCTATGGCTACACCTTC.

The chain has TRBV14 and TRBJ2-5, with D uncertain. This CDR3 has 13 residues. Trimming pared 4 bases from V and 2 bases from J, leaving 8 bases between. CDR1 is SGHDN and CDR2 is FVKESK in the germline V gene. CDR3 DNA: TGTGCCAGCAGCCGAAAATATCAAGAGACCCAGTACTTC. Translation: CASSRKYQETQYF. Together with reference TRBV14 and TRBJ2-5, the CDR3 gives the full variable domain: EAGVTQFPSHSVIEKGQTVTLRCDPISGHDNLYWYRRVMGKEIKFLLHFVKESKQDESGMPNNRFLAERTGGTYSTLKVQPAELEDSGVYFCASSRKYQETQYFGPGTRLLVL.

This clone showed up just once. The V gene is TRBV9, the J gene TRBJ2-1, with TRBD1 matching over 10 bases. V shed 3 bases and J 6 bases; nucleotides not matched to a gene: 6. Germline V gene sequence: CDR1 SGDLS, CDR2 YYNGEE. CDR3 length: 15 residues. CDR3 sequence (DNA): TGTGCCAGCAGCGCCGGCGGGACAGGGGCCAATGAGCAGTTCTTC. It codes for CASSAGGTGANEQFF. Based on the CDR3 plus reference TRBV9 and TRBJ2-1, the full variable domain is DSGVTQTPKHLITATGQRVTLRCSPRSGDLSVYWYQQSLDQGLQFLIQYYNGEERAKGNILERFSAQQFPDLHSELNLSSLELGDSALYFCASSAGGTGANEQFFGPGTRLTVL.

This chain connects TRBV27 to TRBJ2-7, with D possibly being TRBD1 (6 bases). Germline V lookup: CDR1 MNHEY, CDR2 SMNVEV (reference sequence). Trimming took off 3 bases at V and 2 bases at J, with 11 bases between the two ends. This CDR3 has 14 amino acids. The DNA for the CDR3 is TGTGCCAGCAGTTTTAGTACAGGGACCTACGAGCAGTACTTC. Amino acids: CASSFSTGTYEQYF.

The J gene is TRBJ1-6, the V gene TRBV7-6; D may be TRBD1 (6 bases). Germline V gene data show CDR1 as SGHVS and CDR2 as FNYEAQ. Trimming removed 1 base at V and 8 bases at J, with 15 bases between. The CDR3 runs 16 residues. CDR3 bases: TGTGCCAGCAGCTTAGTGGGCACAGGGTGGGATTCACCCCTCCACTTT. The encoded protein is CASSLVGTGWDSPLHF.

J is TRBJ2-7 and V is TRBV7-2; maybe TRBD1 (5 bases). Trimming removed 1 base from V and 10 bases from J, with 11 bases in between. CDR1 is SGHTA, CDR2 FQGNSA, per germline. The CDR3 has 12 amino acids. The CDR3 protein is CASSLDRTGQYF. The DNA of the CDR3 is TGTGCCAGCAGCTTAGATAGAACAGGCCAGTACTTC.

J is TRBJ2-7 and V is TRBV18; possibly TRBD1 or TRBD2 for D (5 bases each). Trimming pared 2 bases from V and 2 bases from J, leaving 13 bases between. This CDR3 comprises 15 residues. Per the germline V gene, CDR1 is KGHSH and CDR2 is LQKENI. The CDR3 DNA reads TGTGCCAGCTCACCAGGCACGGGACGGCCCTACGAGCAGTACTTC. This gives the protein CASSPGTGRPYEQYF. Filled out from reference TRBV18 and TRBJ2-7, the complete variable domain reads NAGVMQNPRHLVRRRGQEARLRCSPMKGHSHVYWYRQLPEEGLKFMVYLQKENIIDESGMPKERFSAEFPKEGPSILRIQQVVRGDSAAYFCASSPGTGRPYEQYFGPGTRLTVT.

This clone was recorded once. The chain carries TRBV4-1 and TRBJ1-5; D gene ambiguous. This CDR3 contains 12 residues. Germline-derived CDR1 and CDR2 are MGHRA and YSYEKL. V gave up 0 bases and J gave up 6 bases, with 3 bases separating them. The CDR3 nucleotides read TGCGCCAGCAGCCAAGATTCTCAGCCCCAGCATTTT. Translated, it gives CASSQDSQPQHF.

This clone was counted only a few times. This chain uses TRBV19 with TRBJ1-6; tentative D call: TRBD1 (5 bases). The CDR3 has 15 amino acids. Germline V gene lookup returns CDR1 LNHDA and CDR2 SQIVND (reference sequence). V lost 4 bases and J lost 7, with 14 bases in between. CDR3 in DNA: TGTGCCAGTAGTAGGGACCTGTTGGGCAATTCACCCCTCCACTTT. This codes for CASSRDLLGNSPLHF.

This clone was seen only a few times. This chain connects TRBV7-2 to TRBJ1-5; no clear D gene. Germline V CDR1 and CDR2: SGHTA, FQGNSA. The CDR3 spans 15 residues. V shed 5 bases and J shed 0 bases, with 11 bases lying between them. The DNA for the CDR3 is TGTGCCAGCAGCCGTTCTGGGAATAGCAATCAGCCCCAGCATTTT. Protein product: CASSRSGNSNQPQHF.

This chain connects TRBV6-1 to TRBJ2-3; D ambiguous. The CDR3 covers 14 residues. Trimming shortened V by 1 base and J by 2 bases, and 7 bases separated the two germline ends. Germline V gene sequence: CDR1 MNHNS, CDR2 SASEGT. This CDR3 is CASSEVGNTDTQYF. DNA for the CDR3: TGTGCCAGCAGTGAAGTGGGAAACACAGATACGCAGTATTTT.

DNA of the CDR3: TGTGCCAGCAGTTACGGGGGGTCTAATGAAAAACTGTTTTTT. It encodes CASSYGGSNEKLFF. V gene TRBV6-6 combines with J gene TRBJ1-4, with D possibly matching TRBD1 (5 bases). The CDR3 totals 14 residues. V was shortened by 2 bases and J by 3 bases, with 7 bases between the two germline ends. In germline, CDR1 is MNHNY, CDR2 SVGAGI (reference sequence).

The chain joins TRBV6-5 to TRBJ2-3; no clear D. Germline CDR1 and CDR2: MNHEY and SVGAGI. The CDR3 has 11 residues. V was cut by 8 bases and J by 5 bases, with 8 bases left in between. Here the CDR3 reads CASLWLDTQYF. The CDR3 DNA sequence: TGTGCCAGCCTGTGGCTAGATACGCAGTATTTT.

The chain employs TRBV29-1 and TRBJ2-7, with 8 bases fitting TRBD1. Germline values: CDR1 SQVTM, CDR2 ANQGSEA. Germline trimming cut 4 bases from V and 3 bases from J; bases unmatched to any gene: 2. The CDR3 covers 12 residues. CDR3 coding DNA: TGCAGCGTTGGTGACAGGGGCTACGAGCAGTACTTC. Translation gives CSVGDRGYEQYF.